These T cell receptor beta chains were read from a single sample in a study of blood T cell repertoires in COVID-19. Sequencing was performed with immunoSEQ multiplex PCR; in TCRdb, only in-frame clones are kept and a portion is missing. The profile shows fewer than 350,000 clones, 86% of them singletons. Sequencing was done on a sample of peripheral blood. Receptor source: a woman aged 25 to 39 with COVID-19, enrolled during active disease. Each CDR3 is given with its conserved first and last residue.

CASSASAGSSPLHF	TRBV6-5	TRBJ1-6
CASSRSTGTGDEKLFF	TRBV27	TRBJ1-4
CASSQLAGVILGELFF	TRBV4-1	TRBJ2-2
CASSQTRDTQYF	TRBV5-6	TRBJ2-3
CASSRAEQETQYF	TRBV18	TRBJ2-5
CASSLLLAGGPETQYF	TRBV5-1	TRBJ2-5
CASSLVGGSYEQYF	TRBV5-5	TRBJ2-7
CASRNRDYSSYEQYF	TRBV5-1	TRBJ2-7
CASSYSRQGSDEQYF	TRBV6-5	TRBJ2-7
CASSYYGGNGADTQYF	TRBV6-5	TRBJ2-3
CASSLGFRDRDSPLHF	TRBV5-6	TRBJ1-6
CASGLVLAGGFTIYF	TRBV12-5	TRBJ1-3
CASRLLSTDTQYF	TRBV14	TRBJ2-3
CASSRGLAGGPYEQYF	TRBV5-4	TRBJ2-7
CASSFQSGGEKLFF	TRBV5-6	TRBJ1-4